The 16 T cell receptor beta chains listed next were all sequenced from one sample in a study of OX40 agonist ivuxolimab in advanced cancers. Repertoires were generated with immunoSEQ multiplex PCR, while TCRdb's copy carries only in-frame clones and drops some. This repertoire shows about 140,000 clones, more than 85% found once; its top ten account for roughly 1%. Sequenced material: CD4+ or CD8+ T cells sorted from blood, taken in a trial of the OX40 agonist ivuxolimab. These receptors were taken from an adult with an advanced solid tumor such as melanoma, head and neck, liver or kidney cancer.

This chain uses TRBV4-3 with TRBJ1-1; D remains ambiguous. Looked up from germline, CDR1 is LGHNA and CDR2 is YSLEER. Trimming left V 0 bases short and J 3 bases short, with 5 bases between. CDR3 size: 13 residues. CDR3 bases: TGCGCCAGCAGCCAAGATTCCCACACTGAAGCTTTCTTT. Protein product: CASSQDSHTEAFF.

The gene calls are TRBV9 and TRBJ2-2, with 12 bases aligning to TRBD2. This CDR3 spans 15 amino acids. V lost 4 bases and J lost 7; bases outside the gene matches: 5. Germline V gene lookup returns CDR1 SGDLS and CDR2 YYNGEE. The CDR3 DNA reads TGTGCCAGCAGCTCGACTAGCGGGGGAGTCGGGGAGCTGTTTTTT. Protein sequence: CASSSTSGGVGELFF.

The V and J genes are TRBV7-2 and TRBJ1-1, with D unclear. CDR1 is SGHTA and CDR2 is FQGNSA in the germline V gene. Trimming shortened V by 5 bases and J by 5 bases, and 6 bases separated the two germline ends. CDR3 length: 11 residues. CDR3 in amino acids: CASSARTEAFF. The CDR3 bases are TGTGCCAGCAGCGCCCGGACTGAAGCTTTCTTT.

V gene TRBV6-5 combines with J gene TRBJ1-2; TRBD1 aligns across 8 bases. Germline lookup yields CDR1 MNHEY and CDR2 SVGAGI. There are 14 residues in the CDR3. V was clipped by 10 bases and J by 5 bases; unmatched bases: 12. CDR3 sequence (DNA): TGTGCCACCGACGGACAGGGCGGAGCTTATGGCTACACCTTC. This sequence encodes CATDGQGGAYGYTF.

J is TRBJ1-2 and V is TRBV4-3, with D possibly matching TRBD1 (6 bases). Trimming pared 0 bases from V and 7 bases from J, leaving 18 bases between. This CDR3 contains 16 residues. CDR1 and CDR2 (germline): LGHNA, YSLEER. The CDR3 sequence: CASSQEADRSRSGYTF. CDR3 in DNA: TGCGCCAGCAGCCAAGAGGCTGACAGGAGCCGGAGTGGCTACACCTTC.

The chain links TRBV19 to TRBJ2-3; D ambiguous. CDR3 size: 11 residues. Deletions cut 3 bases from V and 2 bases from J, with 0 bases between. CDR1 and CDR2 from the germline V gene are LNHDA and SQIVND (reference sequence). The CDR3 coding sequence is TGTGCCAGTAGTATCACAGATACGCAGTATTTT. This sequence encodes CASSITDTQYF.

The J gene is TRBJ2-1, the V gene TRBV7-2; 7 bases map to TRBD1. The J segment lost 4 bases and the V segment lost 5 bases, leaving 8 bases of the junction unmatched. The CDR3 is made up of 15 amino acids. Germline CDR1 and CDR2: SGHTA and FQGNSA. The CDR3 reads CASSPGRQGYNEQFF. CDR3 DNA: TGTGCCAGCAGCCCAGGGAGACAGGGATACAATGAGCAGTTCTTC.

The CDR3 here is CASSAVKTSYEQYF. The CDR3 nucleotides are TGTGCCAGCAGTGCGGTTAAAACCTCCTACGAGCAGTACTTC. This chain connects TRBV6-1 to TRBJ2-7; D uncertain. V lost 4 bases and J 0 bases, leaving 10 bases between the germline ends. Germline CDR1 and CDR2: MNHNS and SASEGT. The CDR3 has 14 residues.

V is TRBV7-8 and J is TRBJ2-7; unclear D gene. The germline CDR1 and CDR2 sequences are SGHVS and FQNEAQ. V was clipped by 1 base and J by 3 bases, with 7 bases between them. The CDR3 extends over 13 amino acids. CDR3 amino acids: CASSLDTLYEQYF. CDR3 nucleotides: TGTGCCAGCAGCTTAGATACACTCTACGAGCAGTACTTC.

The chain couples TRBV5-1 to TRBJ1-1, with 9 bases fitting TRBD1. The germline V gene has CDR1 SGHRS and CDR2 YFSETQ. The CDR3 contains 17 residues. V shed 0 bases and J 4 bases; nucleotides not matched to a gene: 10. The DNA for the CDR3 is TGCGCCAGCAGCTTGGGGGACAGGGCGAGGGAGGGCACTGAAGCTTTCTTT. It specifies CASSLGDRAREGTEAFF.

The CDR3 nucleotides are TGTGCCAGCAGTTTGCGGGAGACCCAGTACTTC. Protein: CASSLRETQYF. The genes are TRBV28 and TRBJ2-5; unclear D gene. Between the trimmed V and J ends, which lost 3 bases and 5 bases, there was a span of 4 bases. The germline V gene encodes CDR1 MDHEN and CDR2 SYDVKM. The CDR3 consists of 11 residues.

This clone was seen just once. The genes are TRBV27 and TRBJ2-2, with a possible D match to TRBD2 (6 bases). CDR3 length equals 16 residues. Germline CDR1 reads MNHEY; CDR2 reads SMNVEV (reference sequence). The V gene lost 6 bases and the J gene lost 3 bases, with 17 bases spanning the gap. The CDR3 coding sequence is TGTGCCAGCAGCTTCCTGCGGGGAGTTGACACCGGGGAGCTGTTTTTT. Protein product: CASSFLRGVDTGELFF.

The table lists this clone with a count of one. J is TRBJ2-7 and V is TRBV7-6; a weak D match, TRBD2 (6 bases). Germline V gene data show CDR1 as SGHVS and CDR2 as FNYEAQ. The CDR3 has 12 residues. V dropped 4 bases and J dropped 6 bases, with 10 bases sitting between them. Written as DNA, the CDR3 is TGTGCCAGCAGCTCCGGAGGGAGCGAGCAGTACTTC. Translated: CASSSGGSEQYF.

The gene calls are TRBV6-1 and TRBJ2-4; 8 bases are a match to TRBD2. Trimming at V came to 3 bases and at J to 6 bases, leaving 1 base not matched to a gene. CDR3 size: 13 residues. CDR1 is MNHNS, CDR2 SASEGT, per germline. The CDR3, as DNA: TGTGCCAGCAGTGAGCTAGCGGGAAACATTCAGTACTTC. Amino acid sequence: CASSELAGNIQYF.

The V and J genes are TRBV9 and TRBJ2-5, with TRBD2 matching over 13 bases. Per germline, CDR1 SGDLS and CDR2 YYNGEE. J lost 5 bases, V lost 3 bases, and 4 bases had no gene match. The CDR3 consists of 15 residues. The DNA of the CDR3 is TGTGCCAGCAGCGCAGAGGGACTAGCGGGGGAGACCCAGTACTTC. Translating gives CASSAEGLAGETQYF.

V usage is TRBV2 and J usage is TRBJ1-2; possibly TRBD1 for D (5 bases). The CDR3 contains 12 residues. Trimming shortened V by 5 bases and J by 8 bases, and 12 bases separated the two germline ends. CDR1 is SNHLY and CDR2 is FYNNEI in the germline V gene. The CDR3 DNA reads TGTGCCAGCAGTCGGGGGGTTGGAGGCTACACCTTC. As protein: CASSRGVGGYTF.